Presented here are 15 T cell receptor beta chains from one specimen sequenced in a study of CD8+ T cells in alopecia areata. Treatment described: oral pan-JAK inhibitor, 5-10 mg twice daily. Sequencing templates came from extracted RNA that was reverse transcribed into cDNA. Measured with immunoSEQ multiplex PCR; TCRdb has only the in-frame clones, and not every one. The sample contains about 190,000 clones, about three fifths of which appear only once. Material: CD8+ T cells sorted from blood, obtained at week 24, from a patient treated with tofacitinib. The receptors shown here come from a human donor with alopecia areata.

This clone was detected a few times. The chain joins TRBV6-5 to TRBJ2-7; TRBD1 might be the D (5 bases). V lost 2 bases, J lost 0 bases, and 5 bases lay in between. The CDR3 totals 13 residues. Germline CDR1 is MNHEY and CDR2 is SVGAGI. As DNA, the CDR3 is TGTGCCAGCAGTTACGACAGCTCCTACGAGCAGTACTTC. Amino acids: CASSYDSSYEQYF.

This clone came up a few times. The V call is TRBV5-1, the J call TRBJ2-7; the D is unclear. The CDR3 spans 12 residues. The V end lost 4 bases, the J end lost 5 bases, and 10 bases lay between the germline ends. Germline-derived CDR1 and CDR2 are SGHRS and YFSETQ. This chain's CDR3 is CASSIVGNEQYF. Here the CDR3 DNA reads TGCGCCAGCAGCATAGTCGGTAACGAGCAGTACTTC.

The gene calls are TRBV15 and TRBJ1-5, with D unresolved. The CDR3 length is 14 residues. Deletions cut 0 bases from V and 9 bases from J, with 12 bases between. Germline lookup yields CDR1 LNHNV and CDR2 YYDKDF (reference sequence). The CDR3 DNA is TGTGCCACCAGCAGAGATGCGGCCCGCCGGCCCCAGCATTTT. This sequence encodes CATSRDAARRPQHF.

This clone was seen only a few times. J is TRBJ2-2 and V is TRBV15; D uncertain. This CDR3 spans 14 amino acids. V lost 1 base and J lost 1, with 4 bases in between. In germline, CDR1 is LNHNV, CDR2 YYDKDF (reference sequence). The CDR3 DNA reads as TGTGCCACCAGCAGAGGTTGGAACACCGGGGAGCTGTTTTTT. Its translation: CATSRGWNTGELFF.

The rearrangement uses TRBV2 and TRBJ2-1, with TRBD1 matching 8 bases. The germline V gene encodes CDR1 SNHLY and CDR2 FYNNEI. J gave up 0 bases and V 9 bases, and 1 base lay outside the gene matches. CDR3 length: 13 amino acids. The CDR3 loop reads CARTGGSYNEQFF. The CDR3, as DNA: TGTGCCAGAACAGGGGGCTCCTACAATGAGCAGTTCTTC. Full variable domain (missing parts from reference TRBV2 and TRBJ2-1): EPEVTQTPSHQVTQMGQEVILRCVPISNHLYFYWYRQILGQKVEFLVSFYNNEISEKSEIFDDQFSVERPDGSNFTLKIRSTKLEDSAMYFCARTGGSYNEQFFGPGTRLTVL.

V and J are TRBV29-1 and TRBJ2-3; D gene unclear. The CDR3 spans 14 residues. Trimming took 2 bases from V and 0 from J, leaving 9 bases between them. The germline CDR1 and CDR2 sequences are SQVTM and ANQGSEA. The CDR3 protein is CSVETAVSTDTQYF. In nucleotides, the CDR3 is TGCAGCGTTGAAACCGCAGTTAGCACAGATACGCAGTATTTT.

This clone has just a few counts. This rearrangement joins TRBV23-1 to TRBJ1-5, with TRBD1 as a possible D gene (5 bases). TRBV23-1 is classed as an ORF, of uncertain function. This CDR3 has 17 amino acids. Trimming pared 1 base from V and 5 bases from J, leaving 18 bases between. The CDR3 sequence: CASSQWGLLGTYQPQHF. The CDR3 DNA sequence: TGCGCCAGCAGTCAATGGGGACTCCTAGGGACTTATCAGCCCCAGCATTTT.

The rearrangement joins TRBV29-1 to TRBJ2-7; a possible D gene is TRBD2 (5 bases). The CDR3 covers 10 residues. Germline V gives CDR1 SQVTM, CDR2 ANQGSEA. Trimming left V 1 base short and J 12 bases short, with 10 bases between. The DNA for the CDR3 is TGCAGCGTTGAAGTGGGAGAGGTGTACTTC. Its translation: CSVEVGEVYF.

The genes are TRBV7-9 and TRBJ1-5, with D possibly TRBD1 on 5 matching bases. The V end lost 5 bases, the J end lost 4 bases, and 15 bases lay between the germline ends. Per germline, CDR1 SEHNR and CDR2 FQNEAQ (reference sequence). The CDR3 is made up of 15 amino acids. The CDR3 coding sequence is TGTGCCAGCAGCCAAGGTTCGGGGGGAAATCAGCCCCAGCATTTT. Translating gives CASSQGSGGNQPQHF.

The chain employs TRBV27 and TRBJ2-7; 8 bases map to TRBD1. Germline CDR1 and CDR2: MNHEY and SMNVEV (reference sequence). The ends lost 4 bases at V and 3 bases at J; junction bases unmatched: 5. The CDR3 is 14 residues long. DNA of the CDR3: TGTGCCAGCAGTTCGAGCGGACAGGGCTACGAGCAGTACTTC. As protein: CASSSSGQGYEQYF.

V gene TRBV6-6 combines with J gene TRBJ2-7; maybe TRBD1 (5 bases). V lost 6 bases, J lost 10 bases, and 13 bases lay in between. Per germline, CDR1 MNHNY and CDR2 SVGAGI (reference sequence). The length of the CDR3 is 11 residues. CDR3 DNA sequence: TGTGCCAGCAGCTCAGACAGTCAACAGTACTTC. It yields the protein CASSSDSQQYF.

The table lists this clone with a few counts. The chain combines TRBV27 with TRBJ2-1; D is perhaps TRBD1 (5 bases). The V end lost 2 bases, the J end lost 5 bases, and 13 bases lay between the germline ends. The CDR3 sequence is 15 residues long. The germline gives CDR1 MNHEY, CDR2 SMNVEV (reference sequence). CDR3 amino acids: CASSLIPAGNNEQFF. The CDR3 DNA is TGTGCCAGCAGTTTAATCCCGGCAGGGAACAATGAGCAGTTCTTC.

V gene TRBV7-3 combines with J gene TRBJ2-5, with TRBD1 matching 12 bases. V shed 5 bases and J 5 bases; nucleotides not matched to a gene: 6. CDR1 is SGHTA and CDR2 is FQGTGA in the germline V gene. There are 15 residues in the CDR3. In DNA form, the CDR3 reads TGTGCCAGCAGCCGGGACAGGGGGCTTTTGGAGACCCAGTACTTC. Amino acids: CASSRDRGLLETQYF.

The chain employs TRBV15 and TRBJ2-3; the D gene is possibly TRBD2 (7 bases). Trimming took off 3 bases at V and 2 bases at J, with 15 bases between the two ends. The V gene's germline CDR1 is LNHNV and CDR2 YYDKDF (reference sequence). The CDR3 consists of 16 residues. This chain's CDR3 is CATSRDRGANTDTQYF. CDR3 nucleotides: TGTGCCACCAGCAGGGACCGGGGGGCCAACACAGATACGCAGTATTTT.

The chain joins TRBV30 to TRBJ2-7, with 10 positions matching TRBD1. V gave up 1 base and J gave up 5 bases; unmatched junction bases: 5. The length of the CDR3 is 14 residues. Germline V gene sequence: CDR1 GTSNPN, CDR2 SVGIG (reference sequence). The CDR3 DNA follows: TGTGCCTGGAGTGGGGTCGGGACAGGGGACGAGCAGTACTTC. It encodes CAWSGVGTGDEQYF.